What follows are 23 T cell receptor beta chains derived from one specimen sequenced in a study of blood T cell repertoires in COVID-19. The assay was immunoSEQ multiplex PCR, and TCRdb's table has in-frame clones only and misses some. This table holds roughly 250,000 clones, around 82% found once. Sequences were obtained from peripheral blood. These receptors were obtained from a human donor with COVID-19, enrolled during active disease. The donor label of this sample is uncertain.

This chain uses TRBV15 with TRBJ2-3, with D possibly matching TRBD2 (6 bases). Germline V lookup: CDR1 LNHNV, CDR2 YYDKDF (reference sequence). The length of the CDR3 is 16 residues. V gave up 0 bases and J gave up 5 bases, with 15 bases separating them. In DNA form, the CDR3 reads TGTGCCACCAGCAGAGATCGCGGGAAGGTGGGAGATACGCAGTATTTT. Its protein is CATSRDRGKVGDTQYF.

The chain joins TRBV28 to TRBJ1-5; the D is unclear. Trimming took 8 bases from V and 3 from J, leaving 11 bases between them. Germline loops: CDR1 MDHEN, CDR2 SYDVKM. This CDR3 region has 13 residues. The DNA for the CDR3 is TGTGCCAGCTCCCCAGGTCTCAATCAGCCCCAGCATTTT. It codes for CASSPGLNQPQHF.

The chain couples TRBV2 to TRBJ1-6; weak D call: TRBD1 (5 bases). Trimming shortened V by 6 bases and J by 7 bases, and 7 bases separated the two germline ends. Looked up from germline, CDR1 is SNHLY and CDR2 is FYNNEI. This CDR3 spans 12 amino acids. CDR3 sequence (DNA): TGTGCCAGCAGCAGGACAAATTCACCCCTCCACTTT. This encodes CASSRTNSPLHF.

This sequence joins TRBV9 and TRBJ2-2; 7 bases line up with TRBD2. The length of the CDR3 is 16 residues. Per the germline V gene, CDR1 is SGDLS and CDR2 is YYNGEE. J lost 3 bases, V lost 4 bases, and 9 bases had no gene match. The CDR3 nucleotides are TGTGCCAGCAGCCCACGACTAGCTCAGGACACCGGGGAGCTGTTTTTT. As protein: CASSPRLAQDTGELFF.

This clone was picked up one time. The chain employs TRBV24-1 and TRBJ1-2; D may be TRBD1 (6 bases). Germline V gives CDR1 KGHDR, CDR2 SFDVKD. The CDR3 sequence is 14 residues long. The V end lost 3 bases, the J end lost 8 bases, and 15 bases lay between the germline ends. In nucleotides, the CDR3 is TGTGCCACCAGTGATCAGAACAGGGTCAGAGGCTACACCTTC. Its translation is CATSDQNRVRGYTF.

The chain is built from TRBV28 and TRBJ2-7; D unresolved. V shed 3 bases and J shed 6 bases, with 12 bases lying between them. The CDR3 contains 13 residues. Germline-derived CDR1 and CDR2 are MDHEN and SYDVKM. The CDR3 sequence is CASSLPSRSEQYF. CDR3 in DNA: TGTGCCAGCAGTTTGCCCTCGAGGTCCGAGCAGTACTTC.

This clone was seen a few times. The genes are TRBV5-4 and TRBJ2-7; 9 nucleotides agree with TRBD2. After removal of 3 bases from V and 5 bases from J, the junction contained 6 bases not matched to a gene. CDR3 length equals 14 residues. CDR1 and CDR2 (germline): SGHNT, YYREEE (reference sequence). The CDR3 here is CASSWSGRRNEQYF. The CDR3 nucleotides read TGTGCCAGCAGCTGGAGCGGGAGGAGGAACGAGCAGTACTTC.

This CDR3 is CASSQEDRELYEQYF. CDR3 nucleotides: TGCGCCAGCAGCCAAGAGGACAGAGAGCTCTACGAGCAGTACTTC. The genes are TRBV4-1 and TRBJ2-7, with a weak D call TRBD1 (6 bases). V lost 0 bases to trimming and J lost 3 bases, with 12 bases between them. The germline V gene has CDR1 MGHRA and CDR2 YSYEKL. CDR3 length equals 15 residues.

This sequence joins TRBV6-5 and TRBJ2-5; D is unclear. The CDR3 contains 13 residues. CDR1 is MNHEY and CDR2 is SVGAGI in the germline V gene. V lost 5 bases and J 7 bases, leaving 14 bases between the germline ends. CDR3 sequence reads: CASSPSRSVTQYF. The CDR3 coding sequence is TGTGCCAGCAGTCCGAGCAGGTCGGTGACCCAGTACTTC.

This chain joins TRBV28 and TRBJ1-4; possibly TRBD1 for D (5 bases). Germline loops: CDR1 MDHEN, CDR2 SYDVKM. V was clipped by 5 bases and J by 7 bases, with 8 bases between them. The CDR3 totals 12 residues. CDR3 region: CASSRTFEKLFF. Here the CDR3 DNA reads TGTGCCAGCAGTCGGACATTTGAAAAACTGTTTTTT. Full variable domain (rest looked up from reference TRBV28 and TRBJ1-4): DVKVTQSSRYLVKRTGEKVFLECVQDMDHENMFWYRQDPGLGLRLIYFSYDVKMKEKGDIPEGYSVSREKKERFSLILESASTNQTSMYLCASSRTFEKLFFGSGTQLSVL.

The chain couples TRBV7-3 to TRBJ2-1; D may be TRBD1 (6 bases). The CDR3 consists of 12 residues. V was pared by 4 bases and J by 9 bases, with 10 bases between. Germline CDR1 is SGHTA and CDR2 is FQGTGA. The CDR3 region is CASSSTGSEQFF. CDR3 sequence (DNA): TGTGCCAGCAGCTCAACAGGGAGTGAGCAGTTCTTC.

The V gene is TRBV27, the J gene TRBJ2-1; TRBD2 matches at 13 bases. Looked up from germline, CDR1 is MNHEY and CDR2 is SMNVEV (reference sequence). J was trimmed by 9 bases and V by 3 bases; bases with no gene match: 5. This CDR3 region has 15 residues. The CDR3 is CASSLGTSGIGEQFF. CDR3 DNA sequence: TGTGCCAGCAGTTTGGGGACTAGCGGGATAGGTGAGCAGTTCTTC.

The genes are TRBV7-2 and TRBJ2-3; 7 nucleotides align to TRBD2. Germline CDR1 and CDR2: SGHTA and FQGNSA. Trimming took 1 base from V and 8 from J; bases not matched to a gene: 9. The CDR3 extends over 15 amino acids. CDR3 coding DNA: TGTGCCAGCAGCTTAGGGGTGGCGGGAGTTGGTACGCAGTATTTT. Translated, it gives CASSLGVAGVGTQYF.

The gene calls are TRBV3-1 (or the pseudogene TRBV3-2) and TRBJ2-7; weak D call: TRBD2 (5 bases). The CDR3 loop spans 13 amino acids. V lost 0 bases to trimming and J lost 4 bases, with 7 bases between them. CDR1 LGHDT and CDR2 YNNKEL come from the germline V gene (reference sequence). The CDR3 here is CASSQDGGYEQYF. CDR3 nucleotide sequence: TGTGCCAGCAGCCAAGATGGCGGGTACGAGCAGTACTTC.

The J gene is TRBJ1-1, the V gene TRBV28; 7 bases align to TRBD1. CDR1 is MDHEN and CDR2 is SYDVKM in the germline V gene. V lost 2 bases to trimming and J lost 7 bases; unmatched junction nucleotides: 4. The CDR3 extends over 13 amino acids. The CDR3 DNA reads as TGTGCCAGCAGTTTAGGGGACAGAGGTGAAGCTTTCTTT. Translated: CASSLGDRGEAFF.

The rearrangement joins TRBV3-1 (or the pseudogene TRBV3-2) to TRBJ2-7; D is perhaps TRBD1 (5 bases). CDR1 and CDR2 (germline): LGHDT, YNNKEL (reference sequence). Trimming removed 4 bases from V and 2 bases from J, with 15 bases in between. CDR3 length: 15 residues. CDR3 coding DNA: TGTGCCAGCAGCCGACGACAGTTCTTAACCTACGAGCAGTACTTC. It encodes CASSRRQFLTYEQYF.

The genes are TRBV27 and TRBJ2-1; 10 bases agree with TRBD1. This CDR3 region has 17 residues. With V trimmed by 1 base and J by 9 bases, 12 bases remained unmatched. Germline V CDR1 and CDR2: MNHEY, SMNVEV (reference sequence). The CDR3 DNA reads as TGTGCCAGCAGTTTATTCTTTGGGACAGGGGATATCGGTGAGCAGTTCTTC. This gives the protein CASSLFFGTGDIGEQFF.

The V gene is TRBV11-2, the J gene TRBJ2-7; D is unclear. Between the trimmed V and J ends, which lost 4 bases and 3 bases, there was a span of 7 bases. The CDR3 is made up of 12 amino acids. Germline V gene sequence: CDR1 SGHAT, CDR2 FQNNGV. CDR3 bases: TGTGCCAGCAGCTCGCCCGGCTACGAGCAGTACTTC. It translates to CASSSPGYEQYF.

The J gene is TRBJ2-2, the V gene TRBV6-6; D is unclear. The CDR3 is made up of 16 amino acids. Trimming took off 4 bases at V and 6 bases at J, with 18 bases between the two ends. Germline CDR1 MNHNY, CDR2 SVGAGI (reference sequence). The CDR3 region is CASSSHDGANPGELFF. The DNA of the CDR3 is TGTGCCAGCAGTTCCCACGACGGAGCCAACCCCGGGGAGCTGTTTTTT.

The rearrangement uses TRBV6-2 or TRBV6-3 and TRBJ1-5; no firm D call. The V and J ends lost 5 bases and 2 bases respectively, with 13 bases between them. CDR3 length: 15 amino acids. Germline lookup yields CDR1 MNHEY and CDR2 SVGEGT. CDR3 in amino acids: CASSTTQGGNQPQHF. The DNA of the CDR3 is TGTGCCAGCAGTACTACTCAAGGAGGCAATCAGCCCCAGCATTTT.

V usage is TRBV7-9 and J usage is TRBJ2-1, with TRBD1 matching over 8 bases. The CDR3 has 15 amino acids. The ends lost 3 bases at V and 5 bases at J; junction bases unmatched: 6. CDR1 SEHNR and CDR2 FQNEAQ come from the germline V gene (reference sequence). The CDR3 DNA reads TGTGCCAGCAGCTTCGGGACAGGTTCTAACAATGAGCAGTTCTTC. Translated: CASSFGTGSNNEQFF.

This chain connects TRBV2 to TRBJ1-1, with 7 bases identical to TRBD1. The germline V gene encodes CDR1 SNHLY and CDR2 FYNNEI. This CDR3 spans 13 amino acids. V trimming: 6 bases; J trimming: 2 bases; junction bases outside the gene matches: 3. CDR3: CASRGTANTEAFF. CDR3 nucleotide sequence: TGTGCCAGCAGGGGGACAGCAAACACTGAAGCTTTCTTT.

Here the CDR3 reads CASSNSRAEAFF. CDR3 DNA sequence: TGCGCCAGCAGCAATTCGAGGGCTGAAGCTTTCTTT. V is TRBV4-3 and J is TRBJ1-1; no clear D. Trimming removed 5 bases at V and 6 bases at J, with 10 bases between. The length of the CDR3 is 12 residues. The V gene's germline CDR1 is LGHNA and CDR2 YSLEER.